The 28 T cell receptor beta chains reported below all come from one sample, sequenced in a study of OX40 agonist ivuxolimab in advanced cancers. Assay: immunoSEQ multiplex PCR; the TCRdb copy retains only in-frame clones and omits some. The sample lists about 48,000 clones, 65% to 85% occurring once. The sequencing here drew on CD4+ or CD8+ T cells sorted from blood, taken in a trial of the OX40 agonist ivuxolimab. The source is an adult with an advanced solid tumor such as melanoma, head and neck, liver or kidney cancer.

The chain carries TRBV7-2 and TRBJ1-1; 11 nucleotides match TRBD1. The ends lost 6 bases at V and 4 bases at J; junction bases unmatched: 4. The CDR3 covers 14 residues. Per the germline V gene, CDR1 is SGHTA and CDR2 is FQGNSA. The CDR3 sequence: CASRGTGGRTEAFF. CDR3 coding DNA: TGTGCCAGCAGGGGGACAGGGGGGCGCACTGAAGCTTTCTTT.

The chain links TRBV6-1 to TRBJ1-2; D may be TRBD1 (5 bases). CDR3 length: 15 residues. The V gene's germline CDR1 is MNHNS and CDR2 SASEGT. Trimming shortened V by 6 bases and J by 5 bases, and 19 bases separated the two germline ends. CDR3 nucleotide sequence: TGTGCCAGCAGGACAGTTACGTCAGGAGGGTATGGCTACACCTTC. It is translated as CASRTVTSGGYGYTF.

The CDR3 bases are TGTGCCTGGAGTCGCGGACTAGCGGACACAGATACGCAGTATTTT. Its protein product is CAWSRGLADTDTQYF. The chain has TRBV30 and TRBJ2-3, with 10 bases identical to TRBD2. J was trimmed by 2 bases and V by 2 bases; bases with no gene match: 4. The CDR3 consists of 15 residues. CDR1 GTSNPN and CDR2 SVGIG come from the germline V gene (reference sequence).

This chain joins TRBV10-3 and TRBJ2-5, with TRBD2 identical over 14 bases. From germline, CDR1 is ENHRY and CDR2 SYGVKD. The CDR3 length is 13 residues. After removal of 10 bases from V and 3 bases from J, the junction contained 1 base not matched to a gene. The CDR3 region has the DNA TGTGCCACGGGACTAGCGGGGGAAGAGACCCAGTACTTC. It codes for CATGLAGEETQYF.

The chain couples TRBV9 to TRBJ1-1; D remains unclear. Germline assignment: CDR1 SGDLS and CDR2 YYNGEE. The CDR3 is made up of 18 amino acids. Trimming shortened V by 3 bases and J by 1 base, and 22 bases separated the two germline ends. The CDR3 loop reads CASSAERKEVRANTEAFF. The DNA for the CDR3 is TGTGCCAGCAGCGCAGAGAGGAAAGAGGTTAGGGCGAACACTGAAGCTTTCTTT. Based on the CDR3 plus reference TRBV9 and TRBJ1-1, the full variable domain is DSGVTQTPKHLITATGQRVTLRCSPRSGDLSVYWYQQSLDQGLQFLIQYYNGEERAKGNILERFSAQQFPDLHSELNLSSLELGDSALYFCASSAERKEVRANTEAFFGQGTRLTVV.

A note on this clone: Within the sample, other DNA sequences also encode this same CDR3. The genes are TRBV5-1 and TRBJ2-3, with 11 bases that match TRBD2. J lost 3 bases, V lost 4 bases, and 7 bases had no gene match. This CDR3 spans 16 amino acids. Germline V gives CDR1 SGHRS, CDR2 YFSETQ. The CDR3 nucleotides read TGCGCCAGCAGCGGGACTAGCGGAGGGGCAACAGATACGCAGTATTTT. It is translated as CASSGTSGGATDTQYF.

The V and J genes are TRBV10-3 and TRBJ1-2, with D perhaps matching TRBD1 (6 bases). Trimming cost V 0 bases and J 8 bases, with 10 bases left between them. The CDR3 spans 13 residues. Germline CDR1 is ENHRY and CDR2 is SYGVKD. Here the CDR3 reads CAISESGTRGYTF. CDR3 DNA: TGTGCCATCAGTGAGTCGGGGACACGGGGCTACACCTTC.

The genes are TRBV19 and TRBJ1-1, with D maybe TRBD1 (5 bases). This CDR3 comprises 16 residues. CDR1 is LNHDA and CDR2 is SQIVND in the germline V gene (reference sequence). V lost 1 base and J lost 0, with 12 bases in between. The CDR3 protein is CASSIGAGPMNTEAFF. CDR3 nucleotide sequence: TGTGCCAGTAGTATAGGCGCAGGGCCTATGAACACTGAAGCTTTCTTT.

This chain uses TRBV7-3 with TRBJ2-2; D ambiguous. V was shortened by 2 bases and J by 6 bases, with 13 bases between the two germline ends. The germline V gene has CDR1 SGHTA and CDR2 FQGTGA. There are 15 residues in the CDR3. The CDR3 DNA reads TGTGCCAGCAGCTTATTGGTAACGGCGGCCGGGGAGCTGTTTTTT. It translates to CASSLLVTAAGELFF.

A note on this clone: This sample includes further DNA sequences coding for the same CDR3. The chain carries TRBV5-4 and TRBJ2-1, with TRBD1 identical over 11 bases. Trimming took 3 bases from V and 3 from J; bases not matched to a gene: 2. Looked up from germline, CDR1 is SGHNT and CDR2 is YYREEE (reference sequence). This CDR3 is 15 amino acids long. The DNA for the CDR3 is TGTGCCAGCAGCTCCGGGACAGGGGGCTACAATGAGCAGTTCTTC. This gives the protein CASSSGTGGYNEQFF.

Remarks on this clone: A read error may be the cause here, since a much bigger clone is one base away. The rearrangement joins TRBV4-2 to TRBJ2-7; 9 nucleotides agree with TRBD1. CDR1 LGHNA and CDR2 YNFKEQ come from the germline V gene. The V gene end was trimmed by 5 bases and the J gene end by 3 bases; junction bases not matched to a gene: 2. The CDR3 spans 13 residues. The CDR3 DNA reads as TGTGCCAGCAGCTTGGGACAGGGCTACGAGCAGTACTTC. Protein: CASSLGQGYEQYF.

The chain employs TRBV2 and TRBJ2-7, with 7 nucleotides matching TRBD1. Germline trimming cut 6 bases from V and 2 bases from J; bases unmatched to any gene: 4. This CDR3 comprises 13 residues. The V gene's germline CDR1 is SNHLY and CDR2 FYNNEI. The CDR3 spells CASRVTGPYEQYF. DNA for the CDR3: TGTGCCAGCAGAGTGACAGGGCCCTACGAGCAGTACTTC.

J is TRBJ2-3 and V is TRBV11-2; weak D call: TRBD2 (5 bases). Deletions cut 5 bases from V and 2 bases from J, with 14 bases between. CDR1 SGHAT and CDR2 FQNNGV come from the germline V gene. This CDR3 has 15 residues. CDR3 coding DNA: TGTGCCAGCAGCCATAGCGCGGACCACACAGATACGCAGTATTTT. The encoded protein is CASSHSADHTDTQYF.

V gene TRBV5-1 combines with J gene TRBJ1-1; D uncertain. The CDR3 has 14 residues. Between the trimmed V and J ends, which lost 0 bases and 1 base, there was a span of 7 bases. Germline V gene sequence: CDR1 SGHRS, CDR2 YFSETQ. The CDR3 reads CASSLEVGNTEAFF. Here the CDR3 DNA reads TGCGCCAGCAGCTTGGAGGTAGGGAACACTGAAGCTTTCTTT.

This chain uses TRBV6-6 with TRBJ2-2, with D perhaps matching TRBD2 (7 bases). V was pared by 7 bases and J by 8 bases, with 20 bases between. CDR1 is MNHNY and CDR2 is SVGAGI in the germline V gene (reference sequence). The CDR3 runs to 15 residues. In DNA form, the CDR3 reads TGTGCCAGCACCCGGGGGGCGGCTAGATCTGGGGAGCTGTTTTTT. As protein: CASTRGAARSGELFF.

V usage is TRBV12-1 and J usage is TRBJ2-1; the DNA was not compared with TRBD1, the D call given in the table. TRBV12-1 represents a pseudogene. The CDR3 contains 16 residues. The CDR3 nucleotides are TGTGCCAGCAGCCGGTCGAGGGGGAGCTCCTACAATGAGCAGTTCTTC. Protein sequence: CASSRSRGSSYNEQFF.

This clone was recorded a few times. The rearrangement joins TRBV19 to TRBJ2-1, with a possible D match to TRBD1 (6 bases). Trimming shortened V by 4 bases and J by 1 base, and 17 bases separated the two germline ends. The V gene's germline CDR1 is LNHDA and CDR2 SQIVND (reference sequence). The CDR3 is 17 amino acids. Here the CDR3 reads CASSTTGTLVSYNEQFF. The CDR3 coding sequence is TGTGCCAGTAGTACCACAGGGACACTGGTATCCTACAATGAGCAGTTCTTC.

Remarks on this clone: A read error may account for a junction end that differs from germline. In DNA form, the CDR3 reads TGTGCTAGCAGCTTAGGCGGGACCATGGGTGAAAAACTGTTTTTT. Protein product: CASSLGGTMGEKLFF. The J gene is TRBJ1-4, the V gene TRBV7-7; a weak D match, TRBD1 (5 bases). Germline V gene sequence: CDR1 SSHAT, CDR2 FNYEAQ (reference sequence). CDR3 length equals 15 residues.

This clone came up once. The CDR3, as DNA: TGTGCCAGCAGCTGGACAGGGTCAAGGAATTCACCCCTCCACTTT. Protein: CASSWTGSRNSPLHF. V and J are TRBV13 and TRBJ1-6, with 8 nucleotides matching TRBD1. Germline CDR1 reads PRHDT; CDR2 reads FYEKMQ (reference sequence). The trim removed 4 bases at V and 7 bases at J, leaving 6 bases unmatched. The CDR3 is 15 amino acids. The full variable domain, rest sourced from reference TRBV13 and TRBJ1-6, is AAGVIQSPRHLIKEKRETATLKCYPIPRHDTVYWYQQGPGQDPQFLISFYEKMQSDKGSIPDRFSAQQFSDYHSELNMSSLELGDSALYFCASSWTGSRNSPLHFGNGTRLTVT.

The chain recombines TRBV19 with TRBJ2-2, with D perhaps TRBD1 or TRBD2 (5 bases each). The CDR3 has 15 residues. Trimming cost V 6 bases and J 6 bases, with 17 bases left between them. CDR1 and CDR2 from the germline V gene are LNHDA and SQIVND (reference sequence). CDR3 amino acids: CASSLARDLAGELFF. CDR3 DNA: TGTGCCAGTAGCCTGGCCCGGGACCTGGCCGGGGAGCTGTTTTTT. Full variable domain (missing parts from reference TRBV19 and TRBJ2-2): DGGITQSPKYLFRKEGQNVTLSCEQNLNHDAMYWYRQDPGQGLRLIYYSQIVNDFQKGDIAEGYSVSREKKESFPLTVTSAQKNPTAFYLCASSLARDLAGELFFGEGSRLTVL.

The gene calls are TRBV5-6 and TRBJ2-5; 8 bases fit TRBD2. The junction had 6 bases not matched to a gene; V was cut back by 0 bases and J by 5 bases. CDR1 and CDR2 (germline): SGHDT, YYEEEE. The CDR3 spans 15 residues. The CDR3 here is CASSLALPSGETQYF. The CDR3 DNA follows: TGTGCCAGCAGCTTGGCCCTACCTAGCGGGGAGACCCAGTACTTC.

The V call is TRBV30, the J call TRBJ1-4; D is uncertain. This CDR3 contains 13 residues. The germline CDR1 and CDR2 sequences are GTSNPN and SVGIG (reference sequence). The CDR3 loop is CAYSSSTNEKLFF. The CDR3, as DNA: TGTGCTTACTCCTCCTCTACTAATGAAAAACTGTTTTTT. The full variable domain, its missing parts supplied by reference TRBV30 and TRBJ1-4, is SQTIHQWPATLVQPVGSPLSLECTVEGTSNPNLYWYRQAAGRGLQLLFYSVGIGQISSEVPQNLSASRPQDRQFILSSKKLLLSDSGFYLCAYSSSTNEKLFFGSGTQLSVL.

The rearrangement links TRBV9 to TRBJ1-4, with a possible D match to TRBD1 (5 bases). CDR1 is SGDLS, CDR2 YYNGEE, per germline. The CDR3 is 18 amino acids. The ends were cut back, 4 bases at V and 2 bases at J, with 21 bases in the middle. The CDR3 nucleotides are TGTGCCAGCAGCAGGGGCCTAGATCCTACCCCCACTAATGAAAAACTGTTTTTT. It yields the protein CASSRGLDPTPTNEKLFF.

The chain carries TRBV19 and TRBJ2-6, with 9 nucleotides matching TRBD1. The J segment lost 4 bases and the V segment lost 6 bases, leaving 10 bases of the junction unmatched. The CDR3 is 17 amino acids. Germline V lookup: CDR1 LNHDA, CDR2 SQIVND (reference sequence). CDR3 sequence reads: CASRDNRGRYGANVLTF. Here the CDR3 DNA reads TGTGCCAGTAGGGATAACAGGGGGCGGTACGGGGCCAACGTCCTGACTTTC.

The V call is TRBV6-6, the J call TRBJ2-3; D perhaps matches TRBD1 (5 bases). This CDR3 has 14 residues. Germline CDR1 and CDR2: MNHNY and SVGAGI (reference sequence). V gave up 6 bases and J gave up 4 bases, with 14 bases separating them. DNA of the CDR3: TGTGCCAGCAGCGACAGATGGTGGGCAGATACGCAGTATTTT. It specifies CASSDRWWADTQYF.

V usage is TRBV5-1 and J usage is TRBJ2-2, with D perhaps matching TRBD1 (5 bases). CDR3 size: 13 residues. V was clipped by 5 bases and J by 4 bases, with 9 bases between them. The germline CDR1 and CDR2 sequences are SGHRS and YFSETQ. The CDR3 loop reads CASRQGFTGELFF. CDR3 sequence (DNA): TGCGCCAGCAGGCAGGGCTTCACCGGGGAGCTGTTTTTT.

This clone appeared a single time. The rearrangement uses TRBV19 and TRBJ2-3, with D unresolved. CDR1 and CDR2 (germline): LNHDA, SQIVND (reference sequence). V lost 3 bases and J lost 1, with 14 bases in between. CDR3 length: 16 amino acids. CDR3 loop: CASSIRALSRTDTQYF. The CDR3 DNA reads TGTGCCAGTAGTATCCGGGCCCTCTCCCGCACAGATACGCAGTATTTT.

J is TRBJ2-5 and V is TRBV4-1; the match to TRBD2 covers 9 bases. Per germline, CDR1 MGHRA and CDR2 YSYEKL. The CDR3 is made up of 16 amino acids. The V gene end was trimmed by 1 base and the J gene end by 4 bases; junction bases not matched to a gene: 7. CDR3 region: CASSQGLAGVGETQYF. CDR3 nucleotides: TGCGCCAGCAGCCAAGGATTAGCGGGGGTTGGAGAGACCCAGTACTTC.